This entry lists 27 T cell receptor beta chains sequenced from one sample in a study of blood T cell repertoires in COVID-19. TCRdb's copy holds only in-frame clones and misses some; the assay was immunoSEQ multiplex PCR. The sample shows about 160,000 clones, 90% to 95% of them seen only once. The sample was peripheral blood. These TCRs come from a woman between 50 and 59 years old with acute or convalescent COVID-19.

The V gene is TRBV29-1, the J gene TRBJ2-2; D is uncertain. V lost 0 bases to trimming and J lost 1 base, with 6 bases between them. CDR3 length: 14 amino acids. CDR1 and CDR2 (germline): SQVTM, ANQGSEA. CDR3 sequence: CSVEDSRNTGELFF. As DNA, the CDR3 is TGCAGCGTTGAAGACTCGAGGAACACCGGGGAGCTGTTTTTT.

V gene TRBV27 combines with J gene TRBJ2-7; possibly TRBD1 for D (5 bases). Germline V gene sequence: CDR1 MNHEY, CDR2 SMNVEV (reference sequence). Trimming cost V 3 bases and J 2 bases, with 11 bases left between them. The CDR3 is made up of 14 amino acids. The CDR3, as DNA: TGTGCCAGCAGTTTCCGCGCAGGGCCCTACGAGCAGTACTTC. Its translation: CASSFRAGPYEQYF.

In DNA form, the CDR3 reads TGTGCCAGCAGTGGGGACAGTAACTATGGCTACACCTTC. It is translated as CASSGDSNYGYTF. The chain couples TRBV12-3 or TRBV12-4 to TRBJ1-2; the match to TRBD1 covers 7 bases. Trimming cost V 5 bases and J 1 base; bases outside gene matches: 1. There are 13 residues in the CDR3.

The genes are TRBV30 and TRBJ1-2; TRBD1 matches at 8 bases. Germline V gene sequence: CDR1 GTSNPN, CDR2 SVGIG (reference sequence). The CDR3 is 13 amino acids. The J segment lost 8 bases and the V segment lost 4 bases, leaving 9 bases of the junction unmatched. Here the CDR3 reads CAWTGQGSVGYTF. In DNA form, the CDR3 reads TGTGCCTGGACCGGACAGGGTTCTGTGGGCTACACCTTC.

The chain recombines TRBV6-5 with TRBJ1-1; 8 nucleotides line up with TRBD1. J gave up 1 base and V 2 bases, and 3 bases lay outside the gene matches. This CDR3 has 15 residues. Germline-derived CDR1 and CDR2 are MNHEY and SVGAGI. CDR3 region: CASSYNQGANTEAFF. The DNA for the CDR3 is TGTGCCAGCAGTTACAACCAGGGGGCGAACACTGAAGCTTTCTTT.

The chain is built from TRBV7-9 and TRBJ1-1; D ambiguous. The CDR3 length is 14 residues. The ends were cut back, 1 base at V and 1 base at J, with 7 bases in the middle. Germline V gene sequence: CDR1 SEHNR, CDR2 FQNEAQ (reference sequence). CDR3 loop: CASSLGIENTEAFF. CDR3 sequence (DNA): TGTGCCAGCAGCTTAGGAATAGAGAACACTGAAGCTTTCTTT.

The chain has TRBV6-2 or TRBV6-3 and TRBJ2-7; 11 bases are shared with TRBD2. The CDR3 has 19 amino acids. Trimming took 2 bases from V and 4 from J; bases not matched to a gene: 16. The germline gives CDR1 MNHEY, CDR2 SVGEGT. CDR3 nucleotide sequence: TGTGCCAGCAGTTACGGCCGTATGCTACTAGCGGGAGACGGTTACGAGCAGTACTTC. Amino acid sequence: CASSYGRMLLAGDGYEQYF.

The chain couples TRBV6-2 or TRBV6-3 to TRBJ1-5; no clear D gene. This CDR3 has 14 residues. Trimming took 0 bases from V and 5 from J, leaving 8 bases between them. Germline CDR1 is MNHEY and CDR2 is SVGEGT. The CDR3 DNA is TGTGCCAGCAGTTACTCGGGAGATTATCAGCCCCAGCATTTT. Its translation: CASSYSGDYQPQHF.

In DNA form, the CDR3 reads TGTGCCAGCAGCTTAGTAGCGGGGAACACTGAAGCTTTCTTT. Protein product: CASSLVAGNTEAFF. The chain uses TRBV7-9 and TRBJ1-1; D not resolved. Germline V gives CDR1 SEHNR, CDR2 FQNEAQ (reference sequence). The CDR3 loop spans 14 amino acids. The ends were cut back, 1 base at V and 1 base at J, with 7 bases in the middle.

This chain links TRBV30 with TRBJ2-1; 11 nucleotides line up with TRBD2. There are 14 residues in the CDR3. From germline, CDR1 is GTSNPN and CDR2 SVGIG (reference sequence). V trimming: 4 bases; J trimming: 6 bases; junction bases outside the gene matches: 5. This chain's CDR3 is CAWTHGTSGNEQFF. The CDR3 DNA is TGTGCCTGGACTCATGGGACTAGCGGCAATGAGCAGTTCTTC.

This chain uses TRBV24-1 with TRBJ1-3; D unresolved. CDR1 KGHDR and CDR2 SFDVKD come from the germline V gene. The CDR3 totals 16 residues. Trimming stripped 3 bases from V and 0 bases from J, with 11 bases between. The CDR3 region is CATSDPRSGSGNTIYF. CDR3 DNA: TGTGCCACCAGTGATCCCAGGTCCGGCTCTGGAAACACCATATATTTT.

CDR3 nucleotide sequence: TGTGCCTGGACCGGGGACAGGGGGACCGGGGAGCTGTTTTTT. It specifies CAWTGDRGTGELFF. The genes are TRBV30 and TRBJ2-2, with 11 bases lining up with TRBD1. The CDR3 consists of 14 residues. CDR1 GTSNPN and CDR2 SVGIG come from the germline V gene (reference sequence). The V segment lost 4 bases and the J segment 5 bases; nucleotides outside the gene matches: 3.

The chain carries TRBV7-9 and TRBJ1-2; no firm D call. Trimming removed 5 bases at V and 12 bases at J, with 13 bases between. Germline CDR1 and CDR2: SEHNR and FQNEAQ (reference sequence). CDR3 length: 11 amino acids. The DNA for the CDR3 is TGTGCCAGCAGCCAGGAGGAGGGAAACACCTTC. Protein product: CASSQEEGNTF.

The chain is built from TRBV3-1 (or the pseudogene TRBV3-2) and TRBJ1-6; no clear D. Germline values: CDR1 LGHDT, CDR2 YNNKEL (reference sequence). Between the trimmed V and J ends, which lost 2 bases and 9 bases, there was a span of 17 bases. The CDR3 extends over 16 amino acids. CDR3 nucleotides: TGTGCCAGCAGCCAACTGACAATAAACGGTGGTTCACCCCTCCACTTT. The encoded protein is CASSQLTINGGSPLHF.

This chain joins TRBV7-2 and TRBJ2-5, with no clear D. V shed 2 bases and J shed 2 bases, with 6 bases lying between them. The CDR3 has 13 residues. Germline CDR1 SGHTA, CDR2 FQGNSA. This CDR3 reads CASSLSLQETQYF. DNA for the CDR3: TGTGCCAGCAGCTTATCCCTTCAAGAGACCCAGTACTTC.

In regard to this clone: Germline is not matched at one junction end, which may reflect a read error. CDR3 in amino acids: CASGPNEGQHF. CDR3 sequence (DNA): TGTGCTAGTGGTCCCAACGAGGGCCAACACTTC. This sequence joins TRBV12-5 and TRBJ1-2; D remains ambiguous. The CDR3 consists of 11 residues. The V gene's germline CDR1 is LGHNT and CDR2 FRNRAP.

J is TRBJ1-2 and V is TRBV30; weak D call: TRBD1 (5 bases). From germline, CDR1 is GTSNPN and CDR2 SVGIG (reference sequence). The CDR3 has 12 amino acids. Trimming removed 3 bases at V and 6 bases at J, with 11 bases between. The CDR3 coding sequence is TGTGCCTGGAGAACAGGAGGGGATGGCTACACCTTC. Translated: CAWRTGGDGYTF. Full variable domain (rest looked up from reference TRBV30 and TRBJ1-2): SQTIHQWPATLVQPVGSPLSLECTVEGTSNPNLYWYRQAAGRGLQLLFYSVGIGQISSEVPQNLSASRPQDRQFILSSKKLLLSDSGFYLCAWRTGGDGYTFGSGTRLTVV.

The rearrangement joins TRBV7-8 to TRBJ1-3; D uncertain. The V and J ends lost 0 bases and 0 bases respectively, with 9 bases between them. Germline CDR1 and CDR2: SGHVS and FQNEAQ. CDR3 length: 16 amino acids. The CDR3 is CASSLALYSSGNTIYF. The DNA of the CDR3 is TGTGCCAGCAGCTTAGCTCTCTATAGCTCTGGAAACACCATATATTTT.

The chain joins TRBV29-1 to TRBJ1-4; the D gene is possibly TRBD1 (5 bases). The V and J ends lost 7 bases and 6 bases respectively, with 12 bases between them. This CDR3 region has 12 residues. Germline loops: CDR1 SQVTM, CDR2 ANQGSEA. CDR3 in DNA: TGCAGCGCCGCGGGGCCCGATGAAAAACTGTTTTTT. Translating gives CSAAGPDEKLFF.

This clone has a single count. This chain joins TRBV5-1 and TRBJ1-1, with D possibly TRBD1 on 5 matching bases. The CDR3 length is 15 residues. Trimming shortened V by 0 bases and J by 3 bases, and 12 bases separated the two germline ends. Germline assignment: CDR1 SGHRS and CDR2 YFSETQ. The DNA for the CDR3 is TGCGCCAGCAGCTTGGTCGCCAGGGCCGACACTGAAGCTTTCTTT. Its translation: CASSLVARADTEAFF. The full variable domain, rest sourced from reference TRBV5-1 and TRBJ1-1, is KAGVTQTPRYLIKTRGQQVTLSCSPISGHRSVSWYQQTPGQGLQFLFEYFSETQRNKGNFPGRFSGRQFSNSRSEMNVSTLELGDSALYLCASSLVARADTEAFFGQGTRLTVV.

The CDR3 sequence: CASSADRGRGGYTF. The CDR3 DNA follows: TGTGCCAGCAGTGCGGACAGGGGGCGGGGAGGCTACACCTTC. The V gene is TRBV2, the J gene TRBJ1-2; TRBD1 matches at 11 bases. Germline trimming cut 4 bases from V and 8 bases from J; bases unmatched to any gene: 6. Germline CDR1 SNHLY, CDR2 FYNNEI. The CDR3 runs 14 residues.

The chain links TRBV9 to TRBJ2-1; 15 bases align to TRBD2. V lost 0 bases to trimming and J lost 0 bases; unmatched junction nucleotides: 10. The CDR3 spans 21 residues. Per germline, CDR1 SGDLS and CDR2 YYNGEE. CDR3 sequence: CASSVGGVGTSGRPSYNEQFF. CDR3 nucleotides: TGTGCCAGCAGCGTAGGAGGGGTCGGGACTAGCGGGAGGCCCTCCTACAATGAGCAGTTCTTC. The variable domain in full, completed from reference TRBV9 and TRBJ2-1, reads DSGVTQTPKHLITATGQRVTLRCSPRSGDLSVYWYQQSLDQGLQFLIQYYNGEERAKGNILERFSAQQFPDLHSELNLSSLELGDSALYFCASSVGGVGTSGRPSYNEQFFGPGTRLTVL.

The chain recombines TRBV7-2 with TRBJ1-6, with TRBD1 identical over 8 bases. The CDR3 consists of 15 residues. The junction had 7 bases not matched to a gene; V was cut back by 2 bases and J by 10 bases. Germline CDR1 SGHTA, CDR2 FQGNSA. CDR3 in amino acids: CASSLRQGIQSPLHF. In DNA form, the CDR3 reads TGTGCCAGCAGCTTACGACAGGGGATACAATCACCCCTCCACTTT.

V and J are TRBV7-9 and TRBJ1-1, with 7 positions matching TRBD1. The CDR3 has 13 amino acids. V dropped 5 bases and J dropped 5; count of bases not matched to a gene: 5. Germline V gene lookup returns CDR1 SEHNR and CDR2 FQNEAQ (reference sequence). The chain's CDR3 is CASSVTGRTEAFF. In nucleotides, the CDR3 is TGTGCCAGCAGCGTGACAGGGAGGACTGAAGCTTTCTTT.

The chain combines TRBV4-1 with TRBJ2-7; 8 bases are a match to TRBD2. In germline, CDR1 is MGHRA, CDR2 YSYEKL. The CDR3 totals 15 residues. With V trimmed by 0 bases and J by 4 bases, 5 bases remained unmatched. The CDR3 coding sequence is TGCGCCAGCAGCCAAGATATCCAGCGGGGGTACGAGCAGTACTTC. Translation: CASSQDIQRGYEQYF.

This sequence joins TRBV27 and TRBJ1-1, with D hard to call. With 4 bases removed from V and 0 bases from J, the gap between germline ends came to 3 bases. Germline lookup yields CDR1 MNHEY and CDR2 SMNVEV (reference sequence). CDR3 size: 12 residues. The CDR3 region has the DNA TGTGCCAGCAGTTCCATGAACACTGAAGCTTTCTTT. Amino acid sequence: CASSSMNTEAFF.

In this sample, this clone turned up once. The DNA of the CDR3 is TGTGCCACCAGTGGTTCCGCACAGGGGGGCGGGGAGCTGTTTTTT. Translating it yields CATSGSAQGGGELFF. The chain uses TRBV24-1 and TRBJ2-2; 8 bases match TRBD1. Per germline, CDR1 KGHDR and CDR2 SFDVKD. The CDR3 contains 15 residues. The junction had 8 bases not matched to a gene; V was cut back by 5 bases and J by 7 bases.